The 13 T cell receptor beta chains given below trace back to one sample, sequenced in a study of cytomegalovirus exposure and HLA in healthy donors. The PCR was carried out with 60 Vbeta primers and 13 Jbeta primers. Assay used: immunoSEQ multiplex PCR; TCRdb lists only in-frame clones, some missing. The data contain over 150,000 clones, 70% to 80% of them singletons. Sequencing was carried out using PBMCs. Every receptor here comes from a man aged 25 to 40 in good health and CMV-seropositive.

The J gene is TRBJ1-5, the V gene TRBV28, with D hard to call. The CDR3 runs to 17 residues. Per germline, CDR1 MDHEN and CDR2 SYDVKM. The V gene lost 2 bases and the J gene lost 3 bases, with 17 bases spanning the gap. The CDR3 region is CASSLMRERSYNQPQHF. The CDR3 nucleotides read TGTGCCAGCAGTTTAATGCGGGAACGCTCCTACAATCAGCCCCAGCATTTT.

The J gene is TRBJ2-1, the V gene TRBV19; a possible D gene is TRBD2 (6 bases). Trimming took off 3 bases at V and 6 bases at J, with 18 bases between the two ends. CDR1 and CDR2 (germline): LNHDA, SQIVND (reference sequence). This CDR3 spans 16 amino acids. In nucleotides, the CDR3 is TGTGCCAGTAGTATCGGCTCCGGGGACTGGTTCAATGAGCAGTTCTTC. This codes for CASSIGSGDWFNEQFF.

The rearrangement links TRBV16 to TRBJ1-2; no definite D call. The V gene's germline CDR1 is KGHSY and CDR2 FQNENV. The CDR3 consists of 12 residues. The ends were cut back, 4 bases at V and 8 bases at J, with 11 bases in the middle. In nucleotides, the CDR3 is TGTGCCAGCAGCCCCCAGGCGCGAGGCTACACCTTC. Translation: CASSPQARGYTF.

This clone was observed a handful of times. Here the CDR3 DNA reads TGTGCCAGCAGCACCGGGACTAGCGGGAGTATCTACGAGCAGTACTTC. Translating it yields CASSTGTSGSIYEQYF. The chain uses TRBV11-3 and TRBJ2-7, with TRBD2 identical over 14 bases. J gave up 3 bases and V 5 bases, and 6 bases lay outside the gene matches. The germline V gene encodes CDR1 SGHNT and CDR2 YENEEA. The CDR3 runs to 16 residues.

This chain uses TRBV10-3 with TRBJ1-2; 10 bases map to TRBD1. The germline gives CDR1 ENHRY, CDR2 SYGVKD. The CDR3 spans 14 residues. V lost 6 bases and J lost 5; bases outside the gene matches: 6. The CDR3 nucleotides are TGTGCCATCAGACCCGGGACAGGGGAGTATGGCTACACCTTC. Its protein product is CAIRPGTGEYGYTF.

This clone showed up just once. The V gene is TRBV11-2, the J gene TRBJ2-2; a possible D gene is TRBD1 (6 bases). Germline loops: CDR1 SGHAT, CDR2 FQNNGV. The CDR3 consists of 13 residues. V lost 8 bases and J lost 2, with 9 bases in between. DNA for the CDR3: TGTGCCAGCCGGACAGTTAACACCGGGGAGCTGTTTTTT. Encoded protein: CASRTVNTGELFF.

The chain couples TRBV7-3 to TRBJ2-7; tentative D call: TRBD1 (6 bases). The CDR3 sequence is 13 residues long. Germline V gene lookup returns CDR1 SGHTA and CDR2 FQGTGA. Between the trimmed V and J ends, which lost 5 bases and 9 bases, there was a span of 17 bases. Here the CDR3 reads CASSPRQAEWQYF. CDR3 nucleotides: TGTGCCAGCAGCCCCCGACAGGCGGAGTGGCAGTACTTC.

V gene TRBV18 combines with J gene TRBJ2-2; D is unresolved. Germline CDR1 reads KGHSH; CDR2 reads LQKENI. This CDR3 comprises 12 residues. Trimming took 3 bases from V and 8 from J, leaving 7 bases between them. The CDR3 loop is CASSPSIGELFF. The CDR3 coding sequence is TGTGCCAGCTCACCGAGTATTGGGGAGCTGTTTTTT. Variable domain in full (rest from reference TRBV18 and TRBJ2-2): NAGVMQNPRHLVRRRGQEARLRCSPMKGHSHVYWYRQLPEEGLKFMVYLQKENIIDESGMPKERFSAEFPKEGPSILRIQQVVRGDSAAYFCASSPSIGELFFGEGSRLTVL.

The CDR3 protein is CASSEERINTDTQYF. CDR3 in DNA: TGTGCCAGCAGTGAAGAGCGGATTAACACAGATACGCAGTATTTT. The chain recombines TRBV2 with TRBJ2-3, with a possible D match to TRBD2 (5 bases). The CDR3 contains 15 residues. The germline gives CDR1 SNHLY, CDR2 FYNNEI. The germline V and J ends were trimmed by 1 base and 2 bases, with 10 bases remaining between them.

The CDR3 loop reads CASRLDRVAGELFF. In DNA, the CDR3 is TGCGCCAGCAGACTCGACAGGGTCGCCGGGGAGCTGTTTTTT. This rearrangement joins TRBV10-1 to TRBJ2-2, with 7 positions matching TRBD1. Per germline, CDR1 WNHNN and CDR2 SYGVQD (reference sequence). This CDR3 is built from 14 residues. Germline trimming cut 6 bases from V and 6 bases from J; bases unmatched to any gene: 7.

In its sample, this clone was seen a few times. V is TRBV6-6 and J is TRBJ2-5; 13 bases map to TRBD2. With 3 bases clipped from V and 3 bases from J, the junction kept 4 bases outside the gene matches. The CDR3 runs to 16 residues. The V gene's germline CDR1 is MNHNY and CDR2 SVGAGI (reference sequence). The CDR3 DNA sequence: TGTGCCAGCAGTTATTGGACTAGCGGGAGAGAAGAGACCCAGTACTTC. Translated: CASSYWTSGREETQYF.

The chain couples TRBV5-6 to TRBJ1-2, with 9 bases identical to TRBD1. Trimming took 3 bases from V and 8 from J; bases not matched to a gene: 8. Germline lookup yields CDR1 SGHDT and CDR2 YYEEEE. CDR3 length equals 14 residues. The CDR3 here is CASSWDRAVVGYTF. The CDR3 region has the DNA TGTGCCAGCAGCTGGGACAGGGCAGTAGTAGGCTACACCTTC.

The rearrangement joins TRBV12-5 to TRBJ2-3; 9 nucleotides match TRBD2. Germline V gene data show CDR1 as LGHNT and CDR2 as FRNRAP. The CDR3 contains 16 residues. The V segment lost 4 bases and the J segment 4 bases; nucleotides outside the gene matches: 9. CDR3 sequence reads: CASGSLGGGGADTQYF. The CDR3 DNA reads as TGTGCTAGTGGTTCCCTCGGCGGGGGGGGAGCAGATACGCAGTATTTT.